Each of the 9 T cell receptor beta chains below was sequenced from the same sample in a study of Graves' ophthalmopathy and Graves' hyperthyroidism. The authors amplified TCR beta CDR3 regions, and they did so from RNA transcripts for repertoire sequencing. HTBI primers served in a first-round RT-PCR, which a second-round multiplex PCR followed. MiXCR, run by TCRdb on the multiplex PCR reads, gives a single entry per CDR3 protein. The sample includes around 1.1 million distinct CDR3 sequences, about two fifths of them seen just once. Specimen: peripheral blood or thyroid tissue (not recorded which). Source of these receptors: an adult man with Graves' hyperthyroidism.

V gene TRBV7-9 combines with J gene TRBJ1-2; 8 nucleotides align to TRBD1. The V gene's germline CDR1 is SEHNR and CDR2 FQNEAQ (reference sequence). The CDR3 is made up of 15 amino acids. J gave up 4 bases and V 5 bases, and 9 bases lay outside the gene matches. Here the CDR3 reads CASSPDRGTPYGYTF. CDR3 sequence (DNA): TGTGCCAGCAGCCCCGACAGGGGAACTCCCTATGGCTACACCTTC.

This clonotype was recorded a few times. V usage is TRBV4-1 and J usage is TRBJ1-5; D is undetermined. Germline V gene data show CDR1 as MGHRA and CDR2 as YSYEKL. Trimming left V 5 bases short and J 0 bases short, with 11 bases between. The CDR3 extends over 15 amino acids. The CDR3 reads CASSSFKDSNQPQHF. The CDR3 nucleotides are TGCGCCAGCAGCAGTTTCAAGGATAGCAATCAGCCCCAGCATTTT.

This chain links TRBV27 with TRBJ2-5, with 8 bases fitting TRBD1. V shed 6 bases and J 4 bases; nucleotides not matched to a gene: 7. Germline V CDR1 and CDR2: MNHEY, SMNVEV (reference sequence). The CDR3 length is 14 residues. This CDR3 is CASRGSRGLETQYF. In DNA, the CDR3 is TGTGCCAGCAGGGGGTCCAGGGGGCTAGAGACCCAGTACTTC.

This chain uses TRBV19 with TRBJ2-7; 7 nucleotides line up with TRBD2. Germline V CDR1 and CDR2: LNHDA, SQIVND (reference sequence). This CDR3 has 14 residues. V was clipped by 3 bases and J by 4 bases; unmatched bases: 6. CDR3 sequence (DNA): TGTGCCAGTAGTATGAGGGAGGGAGAATACGAGCAGTACTTC. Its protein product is CASSMREGEYEQYF.

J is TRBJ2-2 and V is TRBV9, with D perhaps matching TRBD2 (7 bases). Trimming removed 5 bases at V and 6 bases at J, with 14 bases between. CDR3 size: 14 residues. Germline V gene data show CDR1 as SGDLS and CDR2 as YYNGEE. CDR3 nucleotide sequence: TGTGCCAGCAGTTCTCGGGGGGCGGCCGGGGAGCTGTTTTTT. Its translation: CASSSRGAAGELFF. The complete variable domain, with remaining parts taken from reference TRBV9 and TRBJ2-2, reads DSGVTQTPKHLITATGQRVTLRCSPRSGDLSVYWYQQSLDQGLQFLIQYYNGEERAKGNILERFSAQQFPDLHSELNLSSLELGDSALYFCASSSRGAAGELFFGEGSRLTVL.

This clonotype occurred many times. The CDR3 is CASSFLSANYGYTF. CDR3 nucleotide sequence: TGCGCCAGCAGCTTCCTTTCAGCTAACTATGGCTACACCTTC. The chain couples TRBV5-1 to TRBJ1-2; D is unclear. Germline CDR1 reads SGHRS; CDR2 reads YFSETQ. V was trimmed by 2 bases and J by 0 bases, leaving 8 bases between them. This CDR3 spans 14 amino acids.

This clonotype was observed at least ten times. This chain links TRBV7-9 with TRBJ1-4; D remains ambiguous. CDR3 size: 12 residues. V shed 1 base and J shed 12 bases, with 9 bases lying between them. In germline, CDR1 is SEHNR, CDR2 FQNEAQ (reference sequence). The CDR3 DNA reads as TGTGCCAGCAGCTTAGGACCGGAAGAACTGTTTTTT. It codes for CASSLGPEELFF.

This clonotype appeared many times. For the CDR3, the DNA is TGTGCCAGCAGCTTAGTAGCCACTGGGGCCAACGTCCTGACTTTC. It specifies CASSLVATGANVLTF. The chain carries TRBV7-2 and TRBJ2-6; D is unclear. From germline, CDR1 is SGHTA and CDR2 FQGNSA. CDR3 length: 15 amino acids. V lost 1 base and J 2 bases, leaving 6 bases between the germline ends. The entire variable domain, with the rest obtained from reference TRBV7-2 and TRBJ2-6, is as follows: GAGVSQSPSNKVTEKGKDVELRCDPISGHTALYWYRQSLGQGLEFLIYFQGNSAPDKSGLPSDRFSAERTGGSVSTLTIQRTQQEDSAVYLCASSLVATGANVLTFGAGSRLTVL.

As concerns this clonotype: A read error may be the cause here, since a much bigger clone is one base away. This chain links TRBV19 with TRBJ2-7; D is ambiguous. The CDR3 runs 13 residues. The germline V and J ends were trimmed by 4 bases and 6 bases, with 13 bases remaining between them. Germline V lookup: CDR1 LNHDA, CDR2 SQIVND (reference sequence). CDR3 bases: TGTGCCAGTAGTACAGATCACGGTGTCGAGCAGTACTTC. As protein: CASSTDHGVEQYF.